Below are 8 T cell receptor beta chains sequenced from a single sample in a study of post-analysis software for immune sequencing data. These receptors have no known antigen. Study-wide points: In patients, about five TRBV segments were more frequent than in controls, with TRBV5-6, TRBV5-1 and TRBV20-1 among them.

Tagging with unique molecular identifiers was a feature of the TCR beta cDNA libraries. In TCRdb, the PCR reads were re-called with MiXCR into one record per CDR3 protein. The sample carries about 540,000 distinct CDR3 sequences, under 40% recorded once. Sequencing input: blood. The source of these receptors is a girl aged 2 to 17 with multiple sclerosis.

The chain combines TRBV12-3 or TRBV12-4 with TRBJ1-5, with 7 bases aligning to TRBD1. V trimming: 7 bases; J trimming: 6 bases; junction bases outside the gene matches: 6. The CDR3 consists of 13 residues. CDR3 in DNA: TGTGCCAGCACTGGGACAGAACGTCAGCCCCAGCATTTT. Translation: CASTGTERQPQHF.

The chain is built from TRBV3-1 and TRBJ2-7, with D uncertain. The J call may be mistaken, given a closer DNA end match to TRBJ2-5. The V gene's germline CDR1 is LGHDT and CDR2 YNNKEL (reference sequence). The CDR3 is 12 amino acids. The DNA for the CDR3 is TGTGCCAGCAGCCGACACAGCGAGACCCAGTACTTC. Translation gives CASSRHSETQYF.

In this sample, this clonotype turned up a few times. The CDR3 bases are TGCAGTGCCTACCCAGATACGCAGTATTTT. It yields the protein CSAYPDTQYF. The genes are TRBV20-1 and TRBJ2-3; D call uncertain. The germline V and J ends were trimmed by 6 bases and 4 bases, with 5 bases remaining between them. From germline, CDR1 is DFQATT and CDR2 SNEGSKA (reference sequence). The CDR3 is 10 residues long.

The V gene is TRBV27, the J gene TRBJ1-1; 9 bases line up with TRBD1. V was pared by 6 bases and J by 5 bases, with 16 bases of the junction left unmatched. The CDR3 sequence is 17 residues long. Germline V gives CDR1 MNHEY, CDR2 SMNVEV (reference sequence). The CDR3 spells CASRLTATGGEGTEAFF. The CDR3 DNA follows: TGTGCCAGCAGATTAACGGCCACAGGGGGCGAGGGTACTGAAGCTTTCTTT.

This clonotype was counted a few times. The genes are TRBV3-1 and TRBJ2-1, with 8 bases fitting TRBD2. The CDR3 runs to 14 residues. The V segment lost 6 bases and the J segment 6 bases; nucleotides outside the gene matches: 7. Germline V gives CDR1 LGHDT, CDR2 YNNKEL (reference sequence). Written as DNA, the CDR3 is TGTGCCAGCAGGCTCGGGGGGGCGGTCAATGAGCAGTTCTTC. This sequence encodes CASRLGGAVNEQFF.

The chain employs TRBV20-1 and TRBJ1-2; the match to TRBD1 covers 9 bases. The CDR3 runs 14 residues. Trimming took 0 bases from V and 3 from J; bases not matched to a gene: 2. The germline V gene has CDR1 DFQATT and CDR2 SNEGSKA (reference sequence). The CDR3, as DNA: TGCAGTGCTAGAGAGGGACAGGGTTACTATGGCTACACCTTC. This translates into CSAREGQGYYGYTF.

The CDR3 sequence: CAGSFRGIHNEKLFF. The CDR3 nucleotides are TGTGCTGGCAGCTTCAGGGGGATCCATAATGAAAAACTGTTTTTT. The J gene is TRBJ1-4, the V gene TRBV7-2, with 7 bases lining up with TRBD1. CDR1 SGHTA and CDR2 FQGNSA come from the germline V gene. CDR3 size: 15 residues.

The chain uses TRBV5-1 and TRBJ1-1; 7 positions agree with TRBD1. The V and J ends lost 3 bases and 5 bases, in that order; junction bases with no gene match: 10. CDR1 SGHRS and CDR2 YFSETQ come from the germline V gene. CDR3 length: 15 amino acids. This CDR3 is CASSWLEQGGTEAFF. Here the CDR3 DNA reads TGCGCCAGCAGCTGGCTGGAGCAGGGGGGGACTGAAGCTTTCTTT.